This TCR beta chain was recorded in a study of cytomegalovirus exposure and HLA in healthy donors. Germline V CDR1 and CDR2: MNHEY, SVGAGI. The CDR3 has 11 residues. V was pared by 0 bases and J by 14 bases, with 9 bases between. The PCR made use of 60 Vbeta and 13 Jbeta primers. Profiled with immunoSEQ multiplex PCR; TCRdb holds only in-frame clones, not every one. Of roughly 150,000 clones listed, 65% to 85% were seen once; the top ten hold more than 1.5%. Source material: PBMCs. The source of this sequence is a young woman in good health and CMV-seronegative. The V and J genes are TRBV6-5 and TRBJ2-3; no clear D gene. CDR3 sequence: CASSYSSVRYF. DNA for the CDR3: TGTGCCAGCAGTTACTCCAGCGTGCGGTATTTT.